This T cell receptor beta chain stems from a study of early T cells in non-severe SARS-CoV-2 infection. This CDR3 contains 15 residues. Germline loops: CDR1 LGHNA, CDR2 YSLEER. V shed 3 bases and J shed 0 bases, with 11 bases lying between them. Notes on the study in general: In VDJdb matching, anti-spike CD8 responses were favored while private and CD4 specificities went missing.

This clonotype was observed many times. Its antigen remains unknown. Researchers attached unique molecular identifiers to individual cDNA molecules. TCRdb re-called the 5' RACE reads with MiXCR, one entry per CDR3 protein. The table lists tens of thousands of distinct CDR3 sequences, nearly 7.5% of them singletons. The sequenced sample was whole blood. The chain joins TRBV4-3 to TRBJ1-1, with D possibly TRBD1 on 6 matching bases. This TCR was recovered from an adult who was a healthcare worker with PCR-confirmed SARS-CoV-2 infection or an uninfected control (not recorded which). The CDR3 DNA sequence: TGCGCCAGCAGCCAGGAGACAGGTTTGAACACTGAAGCTTTCTTT. This encodes CASSQETGLNTEAFF.